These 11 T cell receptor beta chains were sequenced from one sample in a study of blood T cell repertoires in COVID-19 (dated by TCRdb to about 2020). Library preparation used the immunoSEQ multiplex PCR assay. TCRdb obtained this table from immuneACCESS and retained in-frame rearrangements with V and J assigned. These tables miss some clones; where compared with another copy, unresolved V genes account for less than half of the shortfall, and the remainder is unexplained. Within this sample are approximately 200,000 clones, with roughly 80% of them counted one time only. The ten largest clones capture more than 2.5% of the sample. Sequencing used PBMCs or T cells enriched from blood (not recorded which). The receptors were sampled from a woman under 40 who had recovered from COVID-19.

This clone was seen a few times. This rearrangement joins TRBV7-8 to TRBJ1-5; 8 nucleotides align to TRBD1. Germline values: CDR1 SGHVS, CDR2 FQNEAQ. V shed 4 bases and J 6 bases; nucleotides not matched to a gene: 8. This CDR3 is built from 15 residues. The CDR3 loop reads CASSSRTGSSQPQHF. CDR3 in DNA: TGTGCCAGCAGCTCGAGGACAGGGAGTAGTCAGCCCCAGCATTTT.

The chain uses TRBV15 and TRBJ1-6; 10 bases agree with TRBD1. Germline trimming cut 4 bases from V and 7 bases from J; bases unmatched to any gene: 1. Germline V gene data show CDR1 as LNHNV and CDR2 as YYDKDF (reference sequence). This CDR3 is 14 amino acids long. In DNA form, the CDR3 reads TGTGCCACCAGCAAGGACAGGGGGAATTCACCCCTCCACTTT. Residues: CATSKDRGNSPLHF.

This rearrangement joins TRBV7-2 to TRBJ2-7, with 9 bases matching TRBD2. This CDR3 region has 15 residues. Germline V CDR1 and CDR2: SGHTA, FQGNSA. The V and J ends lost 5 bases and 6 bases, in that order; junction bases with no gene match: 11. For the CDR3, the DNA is TGTGCCAGCAGCAGACGGCTAGGAGCGGGGGGCGAGCAGTACGTC. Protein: CASSRRLGAGGEQYV.

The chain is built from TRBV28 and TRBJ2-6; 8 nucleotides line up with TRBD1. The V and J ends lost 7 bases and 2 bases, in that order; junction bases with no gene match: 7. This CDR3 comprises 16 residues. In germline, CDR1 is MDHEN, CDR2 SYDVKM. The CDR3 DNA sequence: TGTGCCAGCACCAAACCCAGGGGGCCTGGGGCCAACGTCCTGACTTTC. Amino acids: CASTKPRGPGANVLTF.

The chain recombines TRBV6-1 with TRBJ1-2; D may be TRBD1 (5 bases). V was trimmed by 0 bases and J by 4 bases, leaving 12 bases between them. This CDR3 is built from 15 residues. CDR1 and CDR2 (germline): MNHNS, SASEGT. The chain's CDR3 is CASSEAQGVGYGYTF. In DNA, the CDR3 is TGTGCCAGCAGTGAAGCGCAGGGTGTTGGCTATGGCTACACCTTC.

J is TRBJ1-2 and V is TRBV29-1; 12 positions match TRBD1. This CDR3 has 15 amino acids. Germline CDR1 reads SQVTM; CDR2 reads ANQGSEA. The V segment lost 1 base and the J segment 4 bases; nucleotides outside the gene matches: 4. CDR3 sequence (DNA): TGCAGCGTTGAAGCAGGGACAGGGGGCTTCTATGGCTACACCTTC. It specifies CSVEAGTGGFYGYTF.

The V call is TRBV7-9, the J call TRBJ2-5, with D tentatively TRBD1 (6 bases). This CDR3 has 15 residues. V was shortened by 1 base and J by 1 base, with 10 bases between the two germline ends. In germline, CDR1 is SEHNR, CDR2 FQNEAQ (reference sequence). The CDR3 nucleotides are TGTGCCAGCAGCTTAGAGGGACACCCCCAAGAGACCCAGTACTTC. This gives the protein CASSLEGHPQETQYF.

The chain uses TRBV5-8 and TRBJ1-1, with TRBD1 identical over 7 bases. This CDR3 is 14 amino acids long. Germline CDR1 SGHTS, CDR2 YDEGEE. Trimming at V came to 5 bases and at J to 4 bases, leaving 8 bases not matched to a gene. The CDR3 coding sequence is TGTGCCAGCAGACCTCGACAGGGTGGCACTGAAGCTTTCTTT. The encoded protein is CASRPRQGGTEAFF.

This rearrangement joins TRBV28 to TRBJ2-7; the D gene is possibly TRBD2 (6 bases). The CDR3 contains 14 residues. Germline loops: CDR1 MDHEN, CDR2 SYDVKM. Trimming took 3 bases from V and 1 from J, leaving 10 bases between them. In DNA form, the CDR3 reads TGTGCCAGCAGTTTTAGCGGTCCTTCCTACGAGCAGTACTTC. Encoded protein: CASSFSGPSYEQYF.

The CDR3 loop is CASSAVRTGGGGYTF. The DNA of the CDR3 is TGTGCCAGCAGTGCTGTCAGAACAGGGGGCGGTGGCTACACCTTC. The gene calls are TRBV2 and TRBJ1-2; 9 bases map to TRBD1. The CDR3 sequence is 15 residues long. Germline assignment: CDR1 SNHLY and CDR2 FYNNEI. With V trimmed by 4 bases and J by 7 bases, 10 bases remained unmatched.

CDR3 protein: CASGQGWYTEAFF. In DNA, the CDR3 is TGTGCCAGCGGTCAGGGTTGGTATACTGAAGCTTTCTTT. The chain links TRBV28 to TRBJ1-1; the D gene is possibly TRBD1 (5 bases). V was cut by 8 bases and J by 5 bases, with 15 bases left in between. The CDR3 runs 13 residues. Germline loops: CDR1 MDHEN, CDR2 SYDVKM. The whole variable domain, filled in from reference TRBV28 and TRBJ1-1, reads DVKVTQSSRYLVKRTGEKVFLECVQDMDHENMFWYRQDPGLGLRLIYFSYDVKMKEKGDIPEGYSVSREKKERFSLILESASTNQTSMYLCASGQGWYTEAFFGQGTRLTVV.